The clone carrying this T cell receptor (beta chain) showed up just once. As yet, its antigen is unknown. This sample is part of a study of CD8 T cells in Susac syndrome. Study-wide results and caveats: The study acknowledged a relatively small number of individuals in its TCR sequencing and HLA analysis.

An input of roughly 0.45 to 1 ug of RNA was subjected to reverse transcription using random hexamers. Each CDR3 protein is one row after TCRdb ran MiXCR on the immunoSEQ multiplex PCR reads. The sample yields roughly 150,000 distinct CDR3 sequences, 90% to 97% seen once. CD8+ and CD4+ T cells from blood underwent TCR beta sequencing. TEMRA cells were FACS-enriched, with CD8+ and CD4+ T cells isolated negatively. V was cut by 4 bases and J by 5 bases, with 17 bases left in between. This CDR3 contains 15 residues. The chain combines TRBV12-3 or TRBV12-4 with TRBJ2-5; D is perhaps TRBD1 (6 bases). Sequencing used CD4+ T cells from PBMCs. The TCR originated in a human donor with Susac syndrome. CDR3: CASSSNRDFGETQYF. The CDR3 coding sequence is TGTGCCAGCAGTTCCAACAGGGATTTTGGGGAGACCCAGTACTTC.